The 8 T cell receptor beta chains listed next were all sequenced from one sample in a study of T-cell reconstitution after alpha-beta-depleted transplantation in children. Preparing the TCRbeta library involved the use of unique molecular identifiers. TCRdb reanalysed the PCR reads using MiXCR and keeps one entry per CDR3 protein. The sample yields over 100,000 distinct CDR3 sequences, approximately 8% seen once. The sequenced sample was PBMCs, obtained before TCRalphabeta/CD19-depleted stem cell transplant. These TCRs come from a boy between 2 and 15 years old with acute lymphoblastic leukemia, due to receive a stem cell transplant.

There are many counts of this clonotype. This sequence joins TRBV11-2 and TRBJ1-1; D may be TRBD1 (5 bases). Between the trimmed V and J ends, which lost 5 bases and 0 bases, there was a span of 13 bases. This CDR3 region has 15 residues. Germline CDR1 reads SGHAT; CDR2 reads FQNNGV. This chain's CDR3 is CASSDEGLMNTEAFF. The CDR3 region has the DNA TGTGCCAGCAGCGATGAGGGGCTCATGAACACTGAAGCTTTCTTT.

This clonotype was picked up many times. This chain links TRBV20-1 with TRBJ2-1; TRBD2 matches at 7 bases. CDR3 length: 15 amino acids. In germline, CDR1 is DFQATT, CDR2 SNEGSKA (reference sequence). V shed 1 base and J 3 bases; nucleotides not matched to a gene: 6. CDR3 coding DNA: TGCAGTGCTAGAGTAAGACTAGCCTTCTACAATGAGCAGTTCTTC. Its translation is CSARVRLAFYNEQFF.

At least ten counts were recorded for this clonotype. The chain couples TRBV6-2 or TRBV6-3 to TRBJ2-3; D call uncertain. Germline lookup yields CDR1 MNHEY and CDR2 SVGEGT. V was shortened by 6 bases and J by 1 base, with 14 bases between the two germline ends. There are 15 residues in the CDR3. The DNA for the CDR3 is TGTGCCAGCAGACCTGGACGAGGACGCACAGATACGCAGTATTTT. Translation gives CASRPGRGRTDTQYF.

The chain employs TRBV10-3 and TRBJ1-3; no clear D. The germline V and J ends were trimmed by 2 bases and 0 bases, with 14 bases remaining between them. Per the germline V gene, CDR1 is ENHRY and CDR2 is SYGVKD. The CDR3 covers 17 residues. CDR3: CAISEQQGLLSGNTIYF. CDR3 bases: TGTGCCATCAGTGAGCAGCAAGGTCTTCTCTCTGGAAACACCATATATTTT.

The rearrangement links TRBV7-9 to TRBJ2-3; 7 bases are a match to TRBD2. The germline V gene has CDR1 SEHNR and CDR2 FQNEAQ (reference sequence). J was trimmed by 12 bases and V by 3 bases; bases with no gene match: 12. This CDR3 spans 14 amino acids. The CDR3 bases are TGTGCCAGCAGCTTCGGCCCTAGCGGCCCAGTACAGTATTTT. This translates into CASSFGPSGPVQYF.

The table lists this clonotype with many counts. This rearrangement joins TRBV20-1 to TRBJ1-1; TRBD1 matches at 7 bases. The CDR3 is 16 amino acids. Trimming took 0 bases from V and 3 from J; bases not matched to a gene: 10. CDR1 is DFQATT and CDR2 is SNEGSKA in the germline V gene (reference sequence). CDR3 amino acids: CSARDWEAGGDTEAFF. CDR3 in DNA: TGCAGTGCTAGAGATTGGGAGGCAGGGGGAGACACTGAAGCTTTCTTT.

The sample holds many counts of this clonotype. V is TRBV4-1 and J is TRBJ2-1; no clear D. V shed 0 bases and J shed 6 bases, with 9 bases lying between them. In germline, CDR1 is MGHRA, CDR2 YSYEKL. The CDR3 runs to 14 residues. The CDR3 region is CASSQEAMVNEQFF. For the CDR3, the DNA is TGCGCCAGCAGCCAAGAGGCGATGGTCAATGAGCAGTTCTTC.

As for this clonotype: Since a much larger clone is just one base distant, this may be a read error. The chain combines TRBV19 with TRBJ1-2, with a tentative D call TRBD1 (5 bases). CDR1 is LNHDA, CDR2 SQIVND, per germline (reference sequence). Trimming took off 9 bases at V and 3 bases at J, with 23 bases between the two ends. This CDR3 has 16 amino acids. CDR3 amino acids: CASTKPGYRGDYGYTF. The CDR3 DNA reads TGTGCCAGCACCAAACCGGGATATCGGGGCGACTATGGCTACACCTTC.